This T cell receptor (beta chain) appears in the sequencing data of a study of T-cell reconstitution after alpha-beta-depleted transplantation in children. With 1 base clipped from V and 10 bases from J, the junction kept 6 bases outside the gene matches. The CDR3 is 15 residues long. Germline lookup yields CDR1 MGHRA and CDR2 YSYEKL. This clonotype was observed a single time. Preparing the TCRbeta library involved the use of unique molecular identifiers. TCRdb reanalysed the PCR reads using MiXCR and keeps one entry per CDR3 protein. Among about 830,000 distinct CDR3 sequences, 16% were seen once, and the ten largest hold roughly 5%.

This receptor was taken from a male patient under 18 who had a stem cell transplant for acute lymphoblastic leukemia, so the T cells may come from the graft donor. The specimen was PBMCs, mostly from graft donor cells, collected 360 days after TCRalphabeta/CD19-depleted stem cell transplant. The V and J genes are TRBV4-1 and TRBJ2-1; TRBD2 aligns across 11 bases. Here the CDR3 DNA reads TGCGCCAGCAGCCAAGGACTAGCGGGGTTAGGGGAGCAGTTCTTC. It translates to CASSQGLAGLGEQFF.